This T cell receptor (beta chain) was obtained from a study of cytomegalovirus exposure and HLA in healthy donors. The CDR3 is 16 amino acids. The V end lost 5 bases, the J end lost 0 bases, and 17 bases lay between the germline ends. Per the germline V gene, CDR1 is SGHNT and CDR2 is YYREEE (reference sequence). The PCR contained 60 Vbeta and 13 Jbeta primers. Using immunoSEQ multiplex PCR, the repertoire was profiled, and TCRdb retains in-frame clones only, with some absent. The sample lists about 180,000 clones; 60% to 85% were seen once. This chain links TRBV5-4 with TRBJ1-1, with D possibly TRBD1 on 5 matching bases. The sample taken for sequencing was PBMCs. The sequence derives from a male donor in good health and CMV-seronegative. The CDR3 coding sequence is TGTGCCAGCAGGCCGACGCGGGACGGACTGAACACTGAAGCTTTCTTT. Amino acid sequence: CASRPTRDGLNTEAFF.